These 4 T cell receptor beta chains were sequenced from one sample in a study of blood T cell repertoires in COVID-19. Profiling relied on immunoSEQ multiplex PCR, and the TCRdb table lists in-frame clones only, not all of them. This table holds under 300,000 clones, around 85% found once. The sample comprised peripheral blood. The receptor source for this set is a woman in her seventies with acute or convalescent COVID-19.

V is TRBV5-1 and J is TRBJ1-5; 7 nucleotides agree with TRBD1. This CDR3 comprises 15 residues. V lost 1 base and J lost 5; bases outside the gene matches: 6. Germline V gene data show CDR1 as SGHRS and CDR2 as YFSETQ. The CDR3 is CASSLSGTVDQPQHF. The DNA of the CDR3 is TGCGCCAGCAGCTTGAGTGGGACAGTCGATCAGCCCCAGCATTTT.

This clone came up a few times. The V and J genes are TRBV2 and TRBJ1-5; no clear D gene. The CDR3 loop spans 14 amino acids. V was shortened by 4 bases and J by 6 bases, with 13 bases between the two germline ends. In germline, CDR1 is SNHLY, CDR2 FYNNEI. CDR3 DNA sequence: TGTGCCAGCAGTGTACAAGGTGGCGGTCAGCCCCAGCATTTT. Its protein product is CASSVQGGGQPQHF.

This clone was recorded a few times. The J gene is TRBJ2-7, the V gene TRBV2, with TRBD1 matching over 8 bases. The germline gives CDR1 SNHLY, CDR2 FYNNEI. Trimming removed 7 bases from V and 3 bases from J; junction bases left unmatched: 2. The CDR3 is made up of 12 amino acids. CDR3 nucleotides: TGTGCCAGCACTACAGGGGGCTACGAGCAGTACTTC. It codes for CASTTGGYEQYF.

This chain connects TRBV3-1 (or the pseudogene TRBV3-2) to TRBJ2-1; 12 bases are a match to TRBD2. The germline V gene encodes CDR1 LGHDT and CDR2 YNNKEL (reference sequence). The CDR3 has 15 amino acids. J was trimmed by 7 bases and V by 5 bases; bases with no gene match: 6. CDR3 amino acids: CASSSLAGGLNEQFF. The DNA of the CDR3 is TGTGCCAGCAGCTCCCTAGCGGGGGGGCTTAATGAGCAGTTCTTC.